This is a list of T cell receptor beta chains from one sample in a study of shared clonotypes between healthy human individuals. The table came from immunoSEQ multiplex PCR; TCRdb's copy has only in-frame clones and leaves some out. Of about 1 million clones detected, around 75% appear once; the ten largest clones hold approximately 1.5%. The sample comprised memory CD4+ T cells sorted from blood. All receptors come from a man between 18 and 35 years old in good health. Both conserved end residues are part of each CDR3. A D gene is named only where the DNA matches it firmly.

v_call d_call cdr3_aa
TRBV5-1 TRBD2 CASKIIAGDYEQYF
TRBV30 TRBD1 CAWKGQGINEQYF
TRBV25-1 NA CASSEFGGETQYF
TRBV6-1 NA CASRRTRSTDTQYF
TRBV9 NA CASSVGLSGELFF
TRBV4-1 TRBD2 CASSRSPGGETGNEQFF
TRBV6-1 TRBD1 CASSESSTGGGEQYF
TRBV6-1 TRBD1 CASSEGGNRGSPGANVLTF
TRBV19 NA CASSATGWETQYF
TRBV7-2 NA CASSIPGPSRETQYF
TRBV18 NA CASSLSGGEAFF
TRBV2 TRBD1 CASTPRGQGNSPLHF